A selection of T cell receptor beta chains follows, all from one sample in a study of T-cell reconstitution after alpha-beta-depleted transplantation in children. TCRdb re-analysed the PCR reads in MiXCR, keeping a single row per CDR3 protein. The sample holds roughly 500,000 distinct CDR3 sequences, 30% to 35% seen once. The sequencing used PBMCs from the stem cell graft donor, collected from the stem cell graft. These receptors were obtained from a human donor who donated a stem cell graft to a child with aplastic anemia. Both conserved end residues are part of each CDR3. The order of the fields is V gene, J gene, clone size, D gene, CDR3 length, CDR3 protein, CDR3 DNA. A D gene is named only where the DNA matches it firmly. Size tells how often a clone was seen (once, few, many) or the class of an expanded clone, and some rows leave it out.

V gene: TRBV12-3/TRBV12-4; J gene: TRBJ1-1; clone size: NA; D gene: NA; CDR3 length: 16; CDR3 protein: CASSPRGVLMNTEAFF; CDR3 DNA: TGTGCCAGCAGCCCCCGGGGAGTTCTGATGAACACTGAAGCTTTCTTT
V gene: TRBV6-2/TRBV6-3; J gene: TRBJ1-1; clone size: few; D gene: NA; CDR3 length: 13; CDR3 protein: CASRPLMNTEAFF; CDR3 DNA: TGTGCCAGCAGACCCCTTATGAACACTGAAGCTTTCTTT
V gene: TRBV12-3/TRBV12-4; J gene: TRBJ2-5; clone size: few; D gene: NA; CDR3 length: 15; CDR3 protein: CASSYDGSAGETQYF; CDR3 DNA: TGTGCCAGCAGTTATGATGGTTCTGCGGGAGAGACCCAGTACTTC
V gene: TRBV7-2; J gene: TRBJ2-7; clone size: NA; D gene: TRBD2; CDR3 length: 14; CDR3 protein: CASSPVGLEREQYF; CDR3 DNA: TGTGCCAGCAGCCCCGTGGGACTAGAGCGGGAGCAGTACTTC
V gene: TRBV5-1; J gene: TRBJ2-5; clone size: NA; D gene: NA; CDR3 length: 14; CDR3 protein: CASSQRPVQETQYF; CDR3 DNA: TGCGCCAGCAGCCAACGACCCGTTCAAGAGACCCAGTACTTC
V gene: TRBV5-5; J gene: TRBJ2-3; clone size: NA; D gene: NA; CDR3 length: 16; CDR3 protein: CASSLAVGGVTDTQYF; CDR3 DNA: TGTGCCAGCAGCTTGGCAGTAGGGGGTGTCACAGATACGCAGTATTTT
V gene: TRBV30; J gene: TRBJ2-2; clone size: few; D gene: NA; CDR3 length: 11; CDR3 protein: CASRWGGELFF; CDR3 DNA: TGTGCCTCGAGGTGGGGAGGGGAGCTGTTTTTT
V gene: TRBV6-5; J gene: TRBJ2-5; clone size: NA; D gene: NA; CDR3 length: 14; CDR3 protein: CASSYGLGQETQYF; CDR3 DNA: TGTGCCAGCAGTTACGGGCTGGGCCAAGAGACCCAGTACTTC
V gene: TRBV7-9; J gene: TRBJ2-1; clone size: few; D gene: NA; CDR3 length: 15; CDR3 protein: CASSSPGRRNNEQFF; CDR3 DNA: TGTGCCAGCAGCTCCCCAGGGAGGCGTAACAATGAGCAGTTCTTC
V gene: TRBV12-3/TRBV12-4; J gene: TRBJ1-2; clone size: NA; D gene: NA; CDR3 length: 14; CDR3 protein: CASSLSRGKDGYTF; CDR3 DNA: TGTGCCAGCAGCCTTAGCAGGGGAAAGGATGGCTACACCTTC
V gene: TRBV12-3/TRBV12-4; J gene: TRBJ1-5; clone size: NA; D gene: TRBD1; CDR3 length: 16; CDR3 protein: CASSLRRGLGNQPQHF; CDR3 DNA: TGTGCCAGCAGTTTACGCAGGGGGCTTGGCAATCAGCCCCAGCATTTT
V gene: TRBV7-8; J gene: TRBJ2-3; clone size: few; D gene: TRBD2; CDR3 length: 17; CDR3 protein: CASSSKGTSGSTDTQYF; CDR3 DNA: TGTGCCAGCAGCTCAAAAGGGACTAGCGGCTCTACAGATACGCAGTATTTT
V gene: TRBV7-2; J gene: TRBJ1-4; clone size: many; D gene: NA; CDR3 length: 16; CDR3 protein: CASSPSGSATNEKLFF; CDR3 DNA: TGTGCCAGCAGCCCGAGCGGGAGCGCAACTAATGAAAAACTGTTTTTT
V gene: TRBV15; J gene: TRBJ2-7; clone size: NA; D gene: NA; CDR3 length: 16; CDR3 protein: CATSRDVGEFLYEQYF; CDR3 DNA: TGTGCCACCAGCAGAGATGTGGGGGAGTTCCTCTACGAGCAGTACTTC
V gene: TRBV27; J gene: TRBJ1-6; clone size: few; D gene: NA; CDR3 length: 15; CDR3 protein: CASSLGQGGYSPLHF; CDR3 DNA: TGTGCCAGCAGTTTAGGTCAGGGAGGCTATTCACCCCTCCACTTT
V gene: TRBV9; J gene: TRBJ2-1; clone size: few; D gene: TRBD1; CDR3 length: 13; CDR3 protein: CASNRDSNNEQFF; CDR3 DNA: TGTGCCAGCAACCGGGACAGCAACAATGAGCAGTTCTTC
V gene: TRBV20-1; J gene: TRBJ2-2; clone size: NA; D gene: TRBD2; CDR3 length: 17; CDR3 protein: CSASGLAGGPRIGELFF; CDR3 DNA: TGCAGTGCTAGTGGACTAGCGGGAGGGCCTCGTATCGGGGAGCTGTTTTTT
V gene: TRBV7-2; J gene: TRBJ2-2; clone size: NA; D gene: NA; CDR3 length: 15; CDR3 protein: CASSPPGSNTGELFF; CDR3 DNA: TGTGCCAGCAGCCCACCGGGGTCGAACACCGGGGAGCTGTTTTTT
V gene: TRBV24-1; J gene: TRBJ2-3; clone size: NA; D gene: TRBD1; CDR3 length: 19; CDR3 protein: CATSGYNLGQGISTDTQYF; CDR3 DNA: TGTGCCACCAGTGGTTATAACCTAGGACAGGGAATTAGCACAGATACGCAGTATTTT
V gene: TRBV19; J gene: TRBJ2-1; clone size: few; D gene: NA; CDR3 length: 13; CDR3 protein: CASGGTAYNEQFF; CDR3 DNA: TGTGCCAGCGGGGGGACAGCATACAATGAGCAGTTCTTC
V gene: TRBV4-3; J gene: TRBJ1-2; clone size: NA; D gene: TRBD1; CDR3 length: 15; CDR3 protein: CASSPWGAGGYGYTF; CDR3 DNA: TGCGCCAGCAGCCCCTGGGGGGCAGGGGGCTATGGCTACACCTTC
V gene: TRBV7-2; J gene: TRBJ1-1; clone size: NA; D gene: TRBD1; CDR3 length: 16; CDR3 protein: CASSLSPAGTGFSAFF; CDR3 DNA: TGTGCCAGCAGCCTCTCCCCGGCGGGGACAGGGTTTTCGGCTTTCTTT
V gene: TRBV7-2; J gene: TRBJ2-3; clone size: many; D gene: TRBD2; CDR3 length: 15; CDR3 protein: CASSPRTSEQDTQYF; CDR3 DNA: TGTGCCAGCAGCCCACGGACTAGCGAGCAAGATACGCAGTATTTT